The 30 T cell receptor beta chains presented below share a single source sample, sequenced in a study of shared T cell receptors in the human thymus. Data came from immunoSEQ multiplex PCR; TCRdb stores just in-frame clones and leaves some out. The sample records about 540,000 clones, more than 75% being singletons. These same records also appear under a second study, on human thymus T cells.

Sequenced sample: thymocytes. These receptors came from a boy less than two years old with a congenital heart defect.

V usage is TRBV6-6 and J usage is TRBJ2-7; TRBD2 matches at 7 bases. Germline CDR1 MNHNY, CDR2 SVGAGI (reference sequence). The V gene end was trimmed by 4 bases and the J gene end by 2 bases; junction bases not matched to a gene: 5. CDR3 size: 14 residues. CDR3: CASSSRTSPYEQYF. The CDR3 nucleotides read TGTGCCAGCAGTTCCCGGACTAGTCCCTACGAGCAGTACTTC.

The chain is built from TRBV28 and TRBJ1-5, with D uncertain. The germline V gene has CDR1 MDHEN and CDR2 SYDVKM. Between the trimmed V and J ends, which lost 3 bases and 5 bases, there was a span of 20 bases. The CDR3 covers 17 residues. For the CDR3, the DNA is TGTGCCAGCAGTTTGTACTCCAGTGGGCCTGTGGATCAGCCCCAGCATTTT. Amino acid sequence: CASSLYSSGPVDQPQHF.

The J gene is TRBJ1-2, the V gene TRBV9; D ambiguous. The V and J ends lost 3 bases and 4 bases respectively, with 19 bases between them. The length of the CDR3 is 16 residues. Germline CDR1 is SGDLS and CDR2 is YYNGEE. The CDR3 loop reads CASSGWAYFGLYGYTF. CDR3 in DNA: TGTGCCAGCAGCGGATGGGCCTACTTCGGACTCTATGGCTACACCTTC.

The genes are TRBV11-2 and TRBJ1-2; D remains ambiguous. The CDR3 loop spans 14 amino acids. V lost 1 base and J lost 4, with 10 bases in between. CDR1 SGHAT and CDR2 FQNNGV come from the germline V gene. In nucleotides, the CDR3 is TGTGCCAGCAGCTTAGGGGAGGGCGCCTATGGCTACACCTTC. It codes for CASSLGEGAYGYTF.

CDR3 DNA: TGTGCCAGCACCTCCGGGACTACACCCAAGGATGAGCAGTTCTTC. Translated: CASTSGTTPKDEQFF. J is TRBJ2-1 and V is TRBV7-9, with 7 bases identical to TRBD2. The CDR3 covers 15 residues. Germline assignment: CDR1 SEHNR and CDR2 FQNEAQ (reference sequence). The ends lost 7 bases at V and 8 bases at J; junction bases unmatched: 14.

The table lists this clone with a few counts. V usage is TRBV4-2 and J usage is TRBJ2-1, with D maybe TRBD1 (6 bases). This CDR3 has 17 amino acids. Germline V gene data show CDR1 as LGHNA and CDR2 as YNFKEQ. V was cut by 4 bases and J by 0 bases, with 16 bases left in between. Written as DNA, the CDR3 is TGTGCCAGCAGCCCGGCGTGGGGGCGGAGCTCCTACAATGAGCAGTTCTTC. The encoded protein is CASSPAWGRSSYNEQFF.

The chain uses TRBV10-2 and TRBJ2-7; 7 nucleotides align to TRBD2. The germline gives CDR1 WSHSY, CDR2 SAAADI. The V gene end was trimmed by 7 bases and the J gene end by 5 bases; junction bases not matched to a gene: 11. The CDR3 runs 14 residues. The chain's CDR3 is CASKEGGSGHEQYF. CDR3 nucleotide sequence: TGCGCCAGCAAGGAAGGCGGGAGTGGCCACGAGCAGTACTTC.

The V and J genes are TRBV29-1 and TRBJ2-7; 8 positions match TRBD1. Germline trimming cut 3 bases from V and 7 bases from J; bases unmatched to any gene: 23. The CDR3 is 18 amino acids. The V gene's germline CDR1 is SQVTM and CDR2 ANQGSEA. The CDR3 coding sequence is TGCAGCGTTGAGGACAGGGTCCCTGGGGAGGAGGGCTTAAGGGAGCAGTACTTC. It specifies CSVEDRVPGEEGLREQYF.

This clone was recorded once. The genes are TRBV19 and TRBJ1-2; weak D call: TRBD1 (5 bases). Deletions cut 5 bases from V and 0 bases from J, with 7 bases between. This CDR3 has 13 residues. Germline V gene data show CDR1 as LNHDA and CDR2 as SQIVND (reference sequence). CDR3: CASSSRANYGYTF. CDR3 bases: TGTGCCAGTAGTTCCAGGGCTAACTATGGCTACACCTTC.

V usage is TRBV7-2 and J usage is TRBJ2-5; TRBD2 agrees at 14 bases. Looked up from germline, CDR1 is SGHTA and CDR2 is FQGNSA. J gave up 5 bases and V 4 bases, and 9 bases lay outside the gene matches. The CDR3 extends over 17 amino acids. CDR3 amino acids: CASSSPGLAGVRETQYF. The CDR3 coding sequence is TGTGCCAGCAGCTCCCCGGGACTAGCGGGAGTACGGGAGACCCAGTACTTC.

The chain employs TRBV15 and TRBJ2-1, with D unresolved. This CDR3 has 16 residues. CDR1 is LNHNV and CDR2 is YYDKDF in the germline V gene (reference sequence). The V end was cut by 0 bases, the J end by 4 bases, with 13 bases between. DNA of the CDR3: TGTGCCACCAGCAGAGAGCCCCCAGCGCTTTACAATGAGCAGTTCTTC. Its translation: CATSREPPALYNEQFF.

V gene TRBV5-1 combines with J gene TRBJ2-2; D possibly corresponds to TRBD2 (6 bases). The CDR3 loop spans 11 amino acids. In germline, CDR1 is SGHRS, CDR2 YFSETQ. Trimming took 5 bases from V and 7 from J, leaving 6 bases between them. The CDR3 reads CASRRDGELFF. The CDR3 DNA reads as TGCGCCAGCAGGCGGGACGGGGAGCTGTTTTTT.

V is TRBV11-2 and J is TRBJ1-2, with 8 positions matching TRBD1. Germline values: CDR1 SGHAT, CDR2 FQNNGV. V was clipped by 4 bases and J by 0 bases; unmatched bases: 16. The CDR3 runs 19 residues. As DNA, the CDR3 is TGTGCCAGCAGCTGCCTTAGGACAGGGAAGGGCCTTTCTAACTATGGCTACACCTTC. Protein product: CASSCLRTGKGLSNYGYTF. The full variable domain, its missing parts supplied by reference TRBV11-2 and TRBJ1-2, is EAGVAQSPRYKIIEKRQSVAFWCNPISGHATLYWYQQILGQGPKLLIQFQNNGVVDDSQLPKDRFSAERLKGVDSTLKIQPAKLEDSAVYLCASSCLRTGKGLSNYGYTFGSGTRLTVV.

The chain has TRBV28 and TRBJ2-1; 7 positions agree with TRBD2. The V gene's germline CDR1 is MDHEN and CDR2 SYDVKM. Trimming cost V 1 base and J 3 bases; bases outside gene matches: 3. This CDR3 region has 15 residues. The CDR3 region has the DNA TGTGCCAGCAGTTTATTGAGCGGGATCTACAATGAGCAGTTCTTC. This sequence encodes CASSLLSGIYNEQFF. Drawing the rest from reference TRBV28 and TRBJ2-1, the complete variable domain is DVKVTQSSRYLVKRTGEKVFLECVQDMDHENMFWYRQDPGLGLRLIYFSYDVKMKEKGDIPEGYSVSREKKERFSLILESASTNQTSMYLCASSLLSGIYNEQFFGPGTRLTVL.

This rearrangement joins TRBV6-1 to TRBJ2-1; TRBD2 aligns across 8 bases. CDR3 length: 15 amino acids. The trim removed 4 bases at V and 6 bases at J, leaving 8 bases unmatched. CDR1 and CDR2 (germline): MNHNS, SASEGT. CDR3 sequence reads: CASSGAGVPSNEQFF. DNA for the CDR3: TGTGCCAGCAGTGGAGCGGGAGTCCCCTCCAATGAGCAGTTCTTC.

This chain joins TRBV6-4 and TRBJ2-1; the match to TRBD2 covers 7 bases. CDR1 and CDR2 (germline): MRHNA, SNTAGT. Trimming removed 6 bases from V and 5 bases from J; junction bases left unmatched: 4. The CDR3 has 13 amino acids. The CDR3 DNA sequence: TGTGCCAGCAGAGGGACTATTAACAATGAGCAGTTCTTC. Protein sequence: CASRGTINNEQFF.

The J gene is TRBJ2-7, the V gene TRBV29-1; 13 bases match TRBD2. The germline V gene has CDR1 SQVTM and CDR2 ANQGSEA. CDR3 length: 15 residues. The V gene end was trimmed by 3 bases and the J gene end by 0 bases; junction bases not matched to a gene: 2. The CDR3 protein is CSVEGLAGNSYEQYF. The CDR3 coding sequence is TGCAGCGTTGAGGGACTAGCGGGAAACTCCTACGAGCAGTACTTC.

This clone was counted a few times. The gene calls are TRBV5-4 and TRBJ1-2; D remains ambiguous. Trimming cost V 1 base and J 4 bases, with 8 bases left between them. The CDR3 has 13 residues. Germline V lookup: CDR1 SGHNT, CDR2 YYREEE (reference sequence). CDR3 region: CASSLQVGYGYTF. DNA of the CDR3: TGTGCCAGCAGCTTGCAGGTCGGCTATGGCTACACCTTC.

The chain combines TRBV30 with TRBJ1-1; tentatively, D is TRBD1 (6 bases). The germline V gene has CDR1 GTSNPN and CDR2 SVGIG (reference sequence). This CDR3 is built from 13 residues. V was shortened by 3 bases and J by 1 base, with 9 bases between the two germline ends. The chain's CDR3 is CAWRDRGNTEAFF. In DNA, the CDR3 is TGTGCCTGGAGGGACAGAGGGAACACTGAAGCTTTCTTT.

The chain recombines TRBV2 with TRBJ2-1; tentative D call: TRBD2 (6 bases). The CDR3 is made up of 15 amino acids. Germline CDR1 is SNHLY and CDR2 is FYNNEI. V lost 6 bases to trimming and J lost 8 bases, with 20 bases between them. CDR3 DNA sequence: TGTGCCAGCAGGGTACTAGCTATGGTCGGGGATGAGCAGTTCTTC. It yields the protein CASRVLAMVGDEQFF.

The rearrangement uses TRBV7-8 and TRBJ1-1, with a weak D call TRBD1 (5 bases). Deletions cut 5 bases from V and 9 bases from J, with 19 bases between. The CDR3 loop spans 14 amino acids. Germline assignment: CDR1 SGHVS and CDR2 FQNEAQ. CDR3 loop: CASSPQGIQRQAFF. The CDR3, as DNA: TGTGCCAGCAGCCCCCAGGGAATTCAGAGGCAAGCTTTCTTT.

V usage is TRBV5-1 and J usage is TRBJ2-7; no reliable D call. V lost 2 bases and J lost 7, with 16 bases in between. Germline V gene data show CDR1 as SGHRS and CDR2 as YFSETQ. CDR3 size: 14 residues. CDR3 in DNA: TGCGCCAGCAGCTTACCTCTACCCTACGTGGAGCAGTACTTC. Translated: CASSLPLPYVEQYF.

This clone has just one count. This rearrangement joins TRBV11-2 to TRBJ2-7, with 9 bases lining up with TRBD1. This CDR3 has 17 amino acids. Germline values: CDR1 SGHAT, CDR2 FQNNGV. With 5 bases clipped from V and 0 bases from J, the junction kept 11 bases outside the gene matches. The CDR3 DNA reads TGTGCCAGCAGCGCCTATGGGGGGACAGGGAACTCCTACGAGCAGTACTTC. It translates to CASSAYGGTGNSYEQYF.

CDR3 region: CASSGGTSGRSDETQYF. CDR3 nucleotide sequence: TGTGCCAGCAGTGGAGGGACTAGCGGTAGATCCGATGAGACCCAGTACTTC. The V gene is TRBV7-2, the J gene TRBJ2-5; 11 bases agree with TRBD2. CDR3 length: 17 amino acids. Germline V gene lookup returns CDR1 SGHTA and CDR2 FQGNSA. With V trimmed by 6 bases and J by 5 bases, 14 bases remained unmatched.

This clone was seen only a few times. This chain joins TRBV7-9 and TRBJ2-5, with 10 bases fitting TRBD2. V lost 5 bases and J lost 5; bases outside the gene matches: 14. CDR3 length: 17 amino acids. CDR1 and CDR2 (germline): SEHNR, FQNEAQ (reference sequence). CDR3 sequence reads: CASSPRGGATSGETQYF. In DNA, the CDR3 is TGTGCCAGCAGCCCTAGAGGGGGTGCGACTAGCGGGGAGACCCAGTACTTC.

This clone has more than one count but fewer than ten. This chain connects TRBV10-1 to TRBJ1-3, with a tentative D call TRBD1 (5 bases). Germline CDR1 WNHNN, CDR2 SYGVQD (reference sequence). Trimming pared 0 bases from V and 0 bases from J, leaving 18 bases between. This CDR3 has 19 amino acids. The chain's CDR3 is CASSESPTIDSTSGNTIYF. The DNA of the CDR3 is TGCGCCAGCAGTGAGTCACCCACTATCGACAGCACCTCTGGAAACACCATATATTTT.

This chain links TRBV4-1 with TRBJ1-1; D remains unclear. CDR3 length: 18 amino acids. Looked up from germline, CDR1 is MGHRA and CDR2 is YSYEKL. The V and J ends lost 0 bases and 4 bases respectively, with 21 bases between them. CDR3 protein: CASSQELGSPLEGTEAFF. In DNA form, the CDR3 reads TGCGCCAGCAGCCAAGAATTGGGCAGCCCCCTTGAGGGCACTGAAGCTTTCTTT.

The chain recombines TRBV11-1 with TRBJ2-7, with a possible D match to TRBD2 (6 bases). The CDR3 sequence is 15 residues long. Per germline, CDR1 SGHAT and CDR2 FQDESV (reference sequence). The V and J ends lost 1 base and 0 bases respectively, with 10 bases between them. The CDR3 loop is CASSLEGSGSYEQYF. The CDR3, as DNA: TGTGCCAGCAGCTTAGAGGGTAGCGGCTCCTACGAGCAGTACTTC.

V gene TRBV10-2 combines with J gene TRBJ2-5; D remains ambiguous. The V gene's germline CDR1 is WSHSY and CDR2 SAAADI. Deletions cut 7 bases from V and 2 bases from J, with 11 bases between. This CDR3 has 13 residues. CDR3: CASKRNSQETQYF. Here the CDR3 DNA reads TGCGCCAGCAAGAGGAACTCACAAGAGACCCAGTACTTC.

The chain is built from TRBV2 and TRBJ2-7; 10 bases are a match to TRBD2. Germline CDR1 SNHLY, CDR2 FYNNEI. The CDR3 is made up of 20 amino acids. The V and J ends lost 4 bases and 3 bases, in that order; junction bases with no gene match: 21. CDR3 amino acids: CASSGQADLAGESMGYEQYF. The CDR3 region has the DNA TGTGCCAGCAGTGGACAGGCGGATCTAGCGGGAGAGTCTATGGGCTACGAGCAGTACTTC.